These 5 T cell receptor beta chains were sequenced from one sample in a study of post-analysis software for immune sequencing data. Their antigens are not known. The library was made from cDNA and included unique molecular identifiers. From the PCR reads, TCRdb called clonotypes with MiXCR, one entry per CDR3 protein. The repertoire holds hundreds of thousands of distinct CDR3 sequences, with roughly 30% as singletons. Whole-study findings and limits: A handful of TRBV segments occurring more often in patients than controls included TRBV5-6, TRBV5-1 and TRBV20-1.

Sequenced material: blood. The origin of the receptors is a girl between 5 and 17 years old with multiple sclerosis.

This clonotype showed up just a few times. The CDR3 DNA sequence: TGTGCCAGCAGCTTAGCAGCGGGAGGAAGTAATGAGCAGTTCTTC. Its translation is CASSLAAGGSNEQFF. V gene TRBV7-9 combines with J gene TRBJ2-1, with 9 nucleotides matching TRBD2. With V trimmed by 0 bases and J by 7 bases, 4 bases remained unmatched. The V gene's germline CDR1 is SEHNR and CDR2 FQNEAQ (reference sequence). This CDR3 has 15 amino acids. Using reference TRBV7-9 and TRBJ2-1 for the parts outside the CDR3, the full variable domain is DTGVSQNPRHKITKRGQNVTFRCDPISEHNRLYWYRQTLGQGPEFLTYFQNEAQLEKSRLLSDRFSAERPKGSFSTLEIQRTEQGDSAMYLCASSLAAGGSNEQFFGPGTRLTVL.

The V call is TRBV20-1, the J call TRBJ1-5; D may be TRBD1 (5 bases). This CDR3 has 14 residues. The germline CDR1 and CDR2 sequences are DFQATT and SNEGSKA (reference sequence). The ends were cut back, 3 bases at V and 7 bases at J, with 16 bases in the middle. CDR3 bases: TGCAGTGCTAGCCAAGCCCGGGGGTTGCAGCCCCAGCATTTT. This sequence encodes CSASQARGLQPQHF.

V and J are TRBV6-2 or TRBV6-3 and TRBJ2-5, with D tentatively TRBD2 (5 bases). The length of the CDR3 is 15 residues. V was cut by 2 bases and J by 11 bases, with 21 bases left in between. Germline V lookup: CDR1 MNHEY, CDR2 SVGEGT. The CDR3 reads CASSYTRGFGWEQYF. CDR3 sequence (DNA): TGTGCCAGCAGTTACACCCGGGGATTCGGATGGGAGCAGTACTTC.

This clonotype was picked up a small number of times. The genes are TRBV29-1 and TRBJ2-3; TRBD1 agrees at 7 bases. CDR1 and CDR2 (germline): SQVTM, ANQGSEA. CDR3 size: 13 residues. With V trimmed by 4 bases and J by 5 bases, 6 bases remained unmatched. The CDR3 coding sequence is TGCAGCGTTGTCCCCAGGGGGAGAGATACGCAGTATTTT. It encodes CSVVPRGRDTQYF.

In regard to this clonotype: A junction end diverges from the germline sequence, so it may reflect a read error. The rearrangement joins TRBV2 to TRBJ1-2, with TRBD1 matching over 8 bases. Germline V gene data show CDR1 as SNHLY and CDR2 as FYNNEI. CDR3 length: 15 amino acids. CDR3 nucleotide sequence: TGTGTCAGCAGTGATTGGTTGACAGGGGATTATGGCTACACCTTC. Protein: CVSSDWLTGDYGYTF.